Listed below are T cell receptor beta chains from one sample, sequenced in a study of T-cell reconstitution after alpha-beta-depleted transplantation in children. Each CDR3 protein is one row after TCRdb ran MiXCR on the PCR reads. The sample holds some 260,000 distinct CDR3 sequences, 20% to 30% seen once. The sequenced sample was PBMCs, mostly from graft donor cells, obtained 360 days after TCRalphabeta/CD19-depleted stem cell transplant. Receptor source: a female patient aged 2-10 years who had a stem cell transplant for congenital amegakaryocytic thrombocytopenia, so the T cells may come from the graft donor. Each CDR3 is given with its conserved first and last residue. The D gene is left open where the match is weak. Clone size appears in some rows only: once, few, many, or a class for an expanded clone.

clone_size: -; v_call: TRBV29-1; j_call: TRBJ2-1; d_call: TRBD1; cdr3_aa: CSVEDLDREIGPYNEQFF
clone_size: few; v_call: TRBV11-2; j_call: TRBJ2-4; d_call: -; cdr3_aa: CASSPLAGTPAKNIQYF
clone_size: -; v_call: TRBV18; j_call: TRBJ1-1; d_call: -; cdr3_aa: CASSPDPLEAFF
clone_size: -; v_call: TRBV6-1; j_call: TRBJ2-7; d_call: -; cdr3_aa: CASRWLSEQYF
clone_size: few; v_call: TRBV11-1; j_call: TRBJ2-3; d_call: -; cdr3_aa: CASSLTRGPTDTQYF
clone_size: -; v_call: TRBV5-1; j_call: TRBJ1-6; d_call: -; cdr3_aa: CASSFRQDSNSPLHF
clone_size: few; v_call: TRBV10-3; j_call: TRBJ2-2; d_call: TRBD1; cdr3_aa: CAITGQDVTGELFF
clone_size: -; v_call: TRBV5-1; j_call: TRBJ2-3; d_call: TRBD2; cdr3_aa: CASGTLAGDTDTQYF
clone_size: few; v_call: TRBV4-1; j_call: TRBJ2-7; d_call: TRBD1; cdr3_aa: CASSQVWGQGGSEQYF
clone_size: few; v_call: TRBV11-2; j_call: TRBJ2-2; d_call: -; cdr3_aa: CASSFSLANTGELFF